Listed below are T cell receptor beta chains from one sample, sequenced in a study of CD8+CD57+ T cells in acquired aplastic anemia. In TCRdb, the reads were re-called with MiXCR into one record per CDR3 protein. The table shows approximately 150,000 distinct CDR3 sequences, with around half occurring only once. The specimen was sorted CD4+, CD8+, or CD8+CD57+ T cells (not recorded which) from PBMCs. Receptor source: a human donor with aplastic anemia. Both conserved end residues are part of each CDR3. The D gene is left open where the match is weak. Clone size is given for some rows only: seen once, a few or many times, or a class if the clone is expanded.

cdr3_aa cdr3_nt j_call v_call clone_size d_call
CAISRDPSSYNEQFF TGTGCCATCAGCCGGGACCCTAGCTCCTACAATGAGCAGTTCTTC TRBJ2-1 TRBV10-3 few NA
CASRGEGETQYF TGTGCCAGCAGGGGGGAGGGAGAGACCCAGTACTTC TRBJ2-5 TRBV2 once TRBD2
CASSLSEDNEQFF TGTGCCAGCAGCTTATCAGAGGACAATGAGCAGTTCTTC TRBJ2-1 TRBV7-3 NA NA
CSAKPGLAGGQETQYF TGCAGTGCTAAGCCGGGACTAGCGGGGGGACAAGAGACCCAGTACTTC TRBJ2-5 TRBV20-1 NA TRBD2
CSAWTPGSYEQYF TGCAGTGCTTGGACCCCCGGCTCCTACGAGCAGTACTTC TRBJ2-7 TRBV20-1 many NA
CASSPTGGSNSPLHF TGTGCCAGCAGCCCGACAGGGGGCTCGAATTCACCCCTCCACTTT TRBJ1-6 TRBV7-3 many TRBD1
CSAYLVEGGFYEQYF TGCAGTGCTTATTTAGTAGAGGGAGGGTTCTACGAGCAGTACTTC TRBJ2-7 TRBV20-1 NA TRBD2
CAISDMGQRNEKLFF TGTGCCATCAGTGATATGGGACAGAGAAATGAAAAACTGTTTTTT TRBJ1-4 TRBV10-3 NA TRBD1
CASSVPGQGNGYTF TGTGCCAGTAGTGTCCCGGGGCAGGGTAATGGCTACACCTTC TRBJ1-2 TRBV19 NA NA
CASSEGDRSMNTEAFF TGCGCCAGCAGTGAAGGGGACAGGTCCATGAACACTGAAGCTTTCTTT TRBJ1-1 TRBV10-1 NA TRBD1
CVSSRTSGRNTQYF TGTGTCAGTAGCAGGACTAGCGGGAGAAATACGCAGTATTTT TRBJ2-3 TRBV19 NA TRBD2
CASSQVRTGDSPLHF TGCGCCAGCAGCCAAGTCCGGACAGGAGATTCACCCCTCCACTTT TRBJ1-6 TRBV4-3 once TRBD1
CASSGRTSRDTQYF TGTGCCAGCAGCGGGAGGACTAGTCGAGATACGCAGTATTTT TRBJ2-3 TRBV7-2 NA TRBD2
CAISESSAGTREQYF TGTGCCATCAGTGAGTCGTCTGCTGGAACTCGGGAGCAGTACTTC TRBJ2-7 TRBV10-3 NA NA
CASSFETGKNTGELFF TGTGCCAGCAGCTTTGAGACAGGGAAGAACACCGGGGAGCTGTTTTTT TRBJ2-2 TRBV9 many TRBD1
CASSLEGRPQHF TGTGCCAGCAGCTTAGAAGGGCGGCCCCAGCATTTT TRBJ1-5 TRBV7-8 once NA
CASSLAGTENSPLHF TGTGCCAGCAGCTTAGCCGGGACAGAGAATTCACCCCTCCACTTT TRBJ1-6 TRBV7-2 NA TRBD1
CASSIGMAGVTDTQYF TGTGCCAGTAGTATCGGGATGGCGGGGGTTACAGATACGCAGTACTTT TRBJ2-3 TRBV19 NA TRBD2
CASSPQKAGTSGQETQYF TGTGCCAGCAGCCCCCAAAAAGCAGGGACTAGCGGCCAAGAGACCCAGTACTTC TRBJ2-5 TRBV7-3 NA TRBD2
CSARDQGRNTYEQYF TGCAGTGCTAGAGATCAGGGGAGAAATACCTACGAGCAGTACTTC TRBJ2-7 TRBV20-1 NA NA
CATSGRGNTGELFF TGTGCCACCAGTGGTCGGGGGAACACCGGGGAGCTGTTTTTT TRBJ2-2 TRBV24-1 NA NA
CASSRGQDNSPLHF TGTGCCAGCAGCAGGGGACAGGACAATTCACCCCTCCACTTT TRBJ1-6 TRBV3-1 many TRBD1
CSAETGDNQPQHF TGCAGTGCTGAGACAGGGGACAATCAGCCCCAGCATTTT TRBJ1-5 TRBV20-1 few TRBD1
CASSYRTNRQGGNQPQHF TGTGCCAGCAGCTACAGGACCAATAGACAGGGTGGCAATCAGCCCCAGCATTTT TRBJ1-5 TRBV11-2 NA TRBD1
CSARTPGTSGLNTGELFF TGCAGTGCTAGGACCCCCGGGACTAGCGGCTTAAACACCGGGGAGCTGTTTTTT TRBJ2-2 TRBV20-1 NA TRBD2
CASSTQAGRETQYF TGTGCCAGTAGTACCCAAGCGGGGCGGGAGACCCAGTACTTC TRBJ2-5 TRBV19 many TRBD2
CATSDPMGANVLTF TGTGCCACCAGTGATCCGATGGGGGCCAACGTCCTGACTTTC TRBJ2-6 TRBV24-1 few NA
CASSSPTGSLSYEQYF TGTGCCAGCAGCTCCCCGACAGGTTCCCTCTCCTACGAGCAGTACTTC TRBJ2-7 TRBV7-8 NA NA
CASSHTGTLNTEAFF TGTGCCAGCAGCCATACCGGGACACTGAACACTGAAGCTTTCTTT TRBJ1-1 TRBV6-1 few NA
CASSQVPVTNTEAFF TGCGCCAGCAGCCAAGTTCCCGTAACGAACACTGAAGCTTTCTTT TRBJ1-1 TRBV4-1 many NA
CAIRTGTGNSPLHF TGTGCCATCAGGACCGGGACAGGGAATTCACCCCTCCACTTT TRBJ1-6 TRBV10-3 NA TRBD1
CSATIDSLYEQYF TGCAGTGCTACAATAGACAGCCTCTACGAGCAGTACTTC TRBJ2-7 TRBV20-1 few NA
CATSDSQVVDEQFF TGTGCCACCAGTGATTCCCAAGTAGTTGATGAGCAGTTCTTC TRBJ2-1 TRBV24-1 NA NA
CASSLVSLGVGTHNEQFF TGTGCCAGCAGCTTAGTTAGCTTGGGGGTCGGGACTCACAATGAGCAGTTCTTC TRBJ2-1 TRBV7-6 once NA
CASSPFQGADTQYF TGTGCCAGCAGCCCTTTTCAGGGTGCAGATACGCAGTATTTT TRBJ2-3 TRBV7-2 NA NA
CASSRNTGNGYTF TGTGCCAGCAGTCGGAACACAGGGAATGGCTACACCTTC TRBJ1-2 TRBV27 NA NA
CASSYGRNYGYTF TGTGCCAGCAGTTACGGCCGGAACTATGGCTACACCTTC TRBJ1-2 TRBV6-5 few NA
CASSKSVNTGELFF TGTGCCAGCAGTAAGAGCGTGAACACCGGGGAGCTGTTTTTT TRBJ2-2 TRBV6-1 NA NA
CSVAGLAGGLLWEQFF TGCAGCGTCGCCGGACTAGCGGGAGGGCTTCTATGGGAGCAGTTCTTC TRBJ2-1 TRBV29-1 NA TRBD2
CASSYSHRDTEAIF TGTGCCAGCAGTTACTCGCACAGGGACACTGAAGCTATCTTT TRBJ1-1 TRBV6-6 NA NA
CSAYSQETQYF TGCAGTGCTTACAGCCAAGAGACCCAGTACTTC TRBJ2-5 TRBV20-1 few NA
CATAPGQGVMVAKNIQYF TGTGCCACCGCGCCGGGACAGGGAGTAATGGTGGCCAAAAACATTCAGTACTTC TRBJ2-4 TRBV10-3 once TRBD1
CASGVGTLGANEQFF TGTGCCAGCGGCGTAGGGACACTCGGGGCCAACGAGCAGTTCTTC TRBJ2-1 TRBV9 NA NA
CASSSGGLEAFF TGTGCCAGCAGTTCTGGGGGACTTGAAGCTTTCTTT TRBJ1-1 TRBV5-6 many NA
CASSGTDRATYEQYF TGTGCCAGCAGTGGCACCGACAGGGCGACCTACGAGCAGTACTTC TRBJ2-7 TRBV6-1 many TRBD1
CASKTGSNTEAFF TGTGCCAGCAAGACAGGTTCGAACACTGAAGCTTTCTTT TRBJ1-1 TRBV6-1 many NA
CAIGGDGSNQPQHF TGTGCCATCGGGGGGGATGGAAGCAATCAGCCCCAGCATTTT TRBJ1-5 TRBV24-1 NA NA
CASSLEGREAQYF TGTGCCAGCAGTTTAGAAGGACGGGAGGCCCAGTACTTC TRBJ2-5 TRBV12-3/TRBV12-4 NA TRBD2
CASSAAGYSNEKLFF TGTGCCAGCAGCGCCGCAGGGTACTCTAATGAAAAACTGTTTTTT TRBJ1-4 TRBV7-8 many NA
CASSDPGTEAFF TGTGCCAGCAGTGATCCAGGGACTGAAGCTTTCTTT TRBJ1-1 TRBV2 once NA
CAIQGTSGAHEQHF TGTGCCATCCAGGGGACTAGCGGGGCCCACGAGCAGCACTTC TRBJ2-7 TRBV10-3 NA TRBD2
CASSYTGGGGDTQYF TGCGCCAGCAGCTACACAGGGGGCGGGGGAGATACGCAGTATTTT TRBJ2-3 TRBV5-1 few TRBD1
CASRPNRAGNTIHF TGTGCCAGCAGACCAAACAGGGCTGGAAACACCATACATTTC TRBJ1-3 TRBV7-2 NA NA
CATSSVALVGETQYF TGTGCCACCAGCAGTGTCGCATTGGTCGGAGAGACCCAGTACTTC TRBJ2-5 TRBV15 NA NA
CASSSPTLETQYF TGTGCCAGCAGCTCCCCGACTCTGGAGACCCAGTACTTC TRBJ2-5 TRBV5-4 many NA
CATSRTGLAGYNEQFF TGTGCCACCAGCAGAACTGGACTAGCGGGGTACAATGAGCAGTTCTTC TRBJ2-1 TRBV15 NA TRBD2
CASSRFGGDEKLFF TGTGCCAGTAGTCGCTTCGGGGGAGATGAAAAACTGTTTTTT TRBJ1-4 TRBV19 many NA
CSARDVGGPSRQKNYNEQFF TGCAGTGCTAGAGATGTGGGGGGGCCATCCCGTCAGAAGAACTACAATGAGCAGTTCTTC TRBJ2-1 TRBV20-1 many NA